This TCR beta chain was sequenced for a study of PD-L1 blockade in urothelial cancer (TCRdb year 2017). Study-wide context: All patients started therapy in about 2014 and received atezolizumab 1,200 mg intravenously every 3 weeks. Patients had an ECOG performance status of 0 or 1 and had received between 0 and 3 prior chemotherapy regimens. Pretreatment tumor samples, along with matched peripheral blood collected serially before and after atezolizumab treatment, underwent TCR sequencing. Durable clinical benefit was achieved by nine patients but not by the remaining 20. Whole exome sequencing and RNA sequencing of pretreatment tumors were performed alongside TCR sequencing in the same patients. An exploratory multi-omic analysis was conducted of the somatic, immune and clinical correlates of response to PD-L1 blockade with atezolizumab in urothelial cancer. Durable clinical benefit was defined as progression-free survival longer than 6 months, and TCR features were also tested against progression-free and overall survival. Pretreatment blood TCR-seq was available for about 28 patients, at least one posttreatment blood collection was obtained for 25 or so patients, and tumor TCR-seq was available for 25 or so patients. Blood samples were analyzed at two time points: 3 weeks after treatment start (second dose) and 6 weeks after treatment start. About 90% of the 29 patients were identified as males with urothelial cancer of bladder origin, and a prior smoking history was reported by 18 of 29 patients. Blood samples yielded a median of around 150,000 T cells and more than 80,000 unique TCRs, with median clonality 0.080.

Read against the paper, the sample's time point label means: peripheral blood 6 weeks after treatment start. A cohort of more than 25 patients with locally advanced or metastatic urothelial carcinoma, treated at Memorial Sloan Kettering on a trial protocol, was included. Peripheral blood mononuclear cells were collected pretreatment and during treatment, with between 1 and 8 total time points per patient. The Qiagen DNeasy Blood extraction kit was used to purify genomic DNA from total PBMCs and from tumor samples. Collected pretreatment and during treatment, PBMCs were isolated and stored as previously described. General conclusions and limits of the study: Improved progression-free and overall survival was found to be associated with pretreatment peripheral blood TCR clonality below the median. Among patients with durable benefit, tumor-associated TCR clones showed greater expansion in peripheral blood 3 weeks after treatment started (n of about 20, p = 0.022). Because of the small sample size (n ≈ 31) and the many exploratory analyses performed, the results are intended to be regarded as hypothesis-generating.

Synthetic TCR analog templates were spiked into each PCR to estimate absolute template abundance from read counts. The immunoSEQ assay used bias-controlled V and J gene primers to amplify TCRbeta CDR3 regions from genomic DNA. Sequencing of rearranged TCRbeta segments was performed at approximately 20X coverage. Concerning the study's data processing: Clustering was used to correct sequencing errors, and CDR3s were annotated against IMGT to assign V, D and J genes. Only productive TCRbeta rearrangements were used in downstream analyses, excluding out-of-frame or stop-codon sequences. To compute clonality, Shannon entropy was normalized by the log of the number of unique productive sequences and then subtracted from one. Clones differing between time points or between blood and tumor were identified by Fisher's exact test with Benjamini-Hochberg correction at adjusted p below 0.01. TCRdb took this table from immuneACCESS and kept in-frame rearrangements with V and J called. Such tables lack part of the clones; where checked against another copy, unresolved V genes explain under half of the gap, and the rest is unexplained. V and J calls and clone size are copied from that table; D and trimming were computed from the DNA. The sample includes approximately 38,000 clones, with 75% to 90% observed a single time. The ten largest clones capture about 23% of the sample.

Concerning this clone itself: Which antigen it targets is not known. Base qualities are not at hand, and no much larger clone is one base apart.

From the cysteine up to the phenylalanine, the CDR3 has a length of 16 residues. Of all the DNA, just the CDR3 is kept, 48 bases in frame from base 1. From a lookup of the germline V gene, CDR1 and CDR2 are MGHRA and YSYEKL. The V end gives up 6 bases and the J end 5 bases, leaving 15 bases in the junction not matched to a gene. The input for sequencing was PBMCs, taken around atezolizumab (anti-PD-L1) treatment. Recombination joined TRBV4-1 with TRBJ1-1; 7 of the junction bases match TRBD1. The receptor comes from a man aged 55 to 70 with urothelial cancer. This receptor carries the CDR3 CASRHLTGNERTEAFF. The nucleotides are TGCGCCAGCAGGCATTTGACAGGGAATGAGCGGACTGAAGCTTTCTTT.